A selection of T cell receptor beta chains follows, all from one sample in a study of cytomegalovirus exposure and HLA in healthy donors. Only in-frame clones appear in the TCRdb table, and some are missing; sequencing was by immunoSEQ multiplex PCR. The repertoire holds about 160,000 clones, 55% to 75% seen once, with 7% to 8.5% in the top ten. The sample was PBMCs. These TCRs come from a woman aged 55 to 70 in good health and CMV-seropositive. CDR3s include the opening cysteine and the closing phenylalanine or tryptophan. D genes are given only for firm matches. A row's size may be missing; if present it is once, few, many or a size class.

>NA|few|TRBJ1-1|TRBV6-1
TGTGCCAGCAGGGGGCTCACTGAAGCTTTCTTT
CASRGLTEAFF
>NA|once|TRBJ1-1|TRBV19
TGTGCCAGTAGTAGGGCCCCAGGGACTGAAGCTTTCTTT
CASSRAPGTEAFF
>TRBD1|once|TRBJ1-6|TRBV4-3
TGCGCCAGCAGCCAAGACAGGGGGCAATCACCCCTCCACTTT
CASSQDRGQSPLHF
>TRBD1|NA|TRBJ1-2|TRBV27
TGTGCCAGCAGTGGGGGACAGAACTATGGCTACACCTTC
CASSGGQNYGYTF
>NA|NA|TRBJ1-3|TRBV10-3
TGTGCCATCAGTGAGTCGTCCGGCTCTGGAAACACCATATATTTT
CAISESSGSGNTIYF
>NA|NA|TRBJ1-2|TRBV9
TGTGCCAGCAGCGTAGCGAGAGGGAGGGGTGGCTACACCTTC
CASSVARGRGGYTF
>NA|NA|TRBJ2-5|TRBV5-4
TGTGCCAGCAGCCCTCTGGGGATGGGGGGAGAGACCCAGTACTTC
CASSPLGMGGETQYF
>TRBD1|NA|TRBJ2-2|TRBV19
TGTGCCAGTACTCAAGGGACAGGGGGCAACGGGGAGCTGTTTTTT
CASTQGTGGNGELFF
>NA|once|TRBJ1-2|TRBV28
TGTGCCAGCAGTTTAAATGAGGGTGTAGCTGGCTACACCTTC
CASSLNEGVAGYTF
>TRBD2|once|TRBJ2-1|TRBV19
TGTGCCAGTAGTATACGACTAGCGGGGGGCTACAATGAGCAGTTCTTC
CASSIRLAGGYNEQFF
>NA|NA|TRBJ2-1|TRBV4-2
TGTGCCAGCAGCCAAGTCGCCGCGACTCAGTGGAATGAGCAGTTCTTC
CASSQVAATQWNEQFF
>NA|NA|TRBJ2-7|TRBV7-2
TGTGCCAGCAGCTTAGGACGGGAATACGAGCAGTACTTC
CASSLGREYEQYF
>TRBD1|NA|TRBJ2-2|TRBV11-3
TGTGCCAGCAGCTTAGGGCAGGGGGATTACACCGGGGAGCTGTTTTTT
CASSLGQGDYTGELFF
>TRBD1|NA|TRBJ2-5|TRBV5-6
TGTGCCAGCAGCTCGGGCAGGGGGCTCGAAGAGACCCAGTACTTC
CASSSGRGLEETQYF
>TRBD1|NA|TRBJ2-2|TRBV19
TGTGCCAGTAGTATAAGGGGGCGCGTGACCGGGGAGCTGTTTTTT
CASSIRGRVTGELFF
>TRBD2|NA|TRBJ2-7|TRBV4-2
TGTGCCAGCAGCCAGGACGGGACTAGCGGGTTGTCGTCCTACGAGCAGTACTTC
CASSQDGTSGLSSYEQYF
>NA|few|TRBJ2-7|TRBV28
TGTGCCAGCAGCCCCAACATTGCCTACGAGCAGTACTTC
CASSPNIAYEQYF
>NA|once|TRBJ1-1|TRBV6-6
TGTGCCAGCAGTCCCGGTGGGCAAACTGAAGCTTTCTTT
CASSPGGQTEAFF
>NA|NA|TRBJ1-5|TRBV4-3
TGCGCCAGCAGCCAAGATCCCCTCGGGTTGCCCCAGCATTTT
CASSQDPLGLPQHF
>NA|few|TRBJ1-1|TRBV6-1
TGTGCCAGCAGTGAAACGGCAGGGGTCCGCACTGAAGCTTTCTTT
CASSETAGVRTEAFF
>TRBD2|few|TRBJ2-1|TRBV28
TGTGCCAGCAGTTTACGTACTAGCGGGAGGAGTTATGAGCAGTTCTTC
CASSLRTSGRSYEQFF
>NA|NA|TRBJ2-1|TRBV9
TGTGCCAGCAGCGTAGGAGGCACACCTTCAAGCGATGAGCAGTTCTTC
CASSVGGTPSSDEQFF
>NA|NA|TRBJ2-5|TRBV2
TGTGCCAGCAGTGATAGGACAAGGAAAGAGACCCAGTACTTC
CASSDRTRKETQYF
>TRBD2|NA|TRBJ2-1|TRBV28
TGTGCCAGCAGTTTAACAGCGGGAGGACCCTACAATGAGCAGTTCTTC
CASSLTAGGPYNEQFF
>NA|few|TRBJ2-1|TRBV4-1
TGCGCCAGCAGCCAAGGGATCTCGCGGGAAAACGAGCAGTTCTTC
CASSQGISRENEQFF
>NA|NA|TRBJ1-1|TRBV7-2
TGTGCCAGCAGCCCCCAGGCCAGGAACACTGAGGCTTTCTTT
CASSPQARNTEAFF
>TRBD2|NA|TRBJ2-3|TRBV6-6
TGTGCCAGCAGCCCCCCTAGCGGGGGCACAGATACGCAGTATTTT
CASSPPSGGTDTQYF
>NA|NA|TRBJ2-1|TRBV5-1
TGCGCCAGCAGCTCCGGCGGGGCTTACAATGAGCAGTTCTTC
CASSSGGAYNEQFF
>TRBD1|NA|TRBJ1-5|TRBV5-8
TGTGCCAGCAGCTTGTACGGGGACAGGCAGCCCCAGCATTTT
CASSLYGDRQPQHF
>TRBD2|NA|TRBJ2-2|TRBV2
TGTGCCAGCAGTGGGCAGGGACTAGCGAACACCGGGGAGCTGTTTTTT
CASSGQGLANTGELFF
>NA|few|TRBJ2-7|TRBV5-6
TGTGCCAGCAGCAGCAGGGCAATCGTGCAATCCCGCGAGCAGTACTTC
CASSSRAIVQSREQYF
>NA|NA|TRBJ2-1|TRBV9
TGTGCCAGCAGCGTAGTCGGGAGCAATGAGCAGTTCTTC
CASSVVGSNEQFF
>NA|few|TRBJ1-1|TRBV10-2
TGCGCCAGCAGACCCGGACAGATCAACACTGAAGCTTTCTTT
CASRPGQINTEAFF
>TRBD1|NA|TRBJ2-7|TRBV9
TGTGCCAGCAGCGTAGCTAAGGGGACAGGGTTGGGCGAGCAGTACTTC
CASSVAKGTGLGEQYF
>NA|NA|TRBJ2-1|TRBV7-9
TGTGCCAGCAGCTTAGGTCAGGTTCCCAATGAGCAGTTCTTC
CASSLGQVPNEQFF
>NA|NA|TRBJ2-1|TRBV28
TGTGCCAGCAGCCGTGATCTAGCGCCCACCTACAATGAGCAGTTCTTC
CASSRDLAPTYNEQFF
>TRBD2|NA|TRBJ2-1|TRBV19
TGTGCCAGTAGGAGTAGCGGGAGCAGTAATGAGCAGTTCTTC
CASRSSGSSNEQFF
>NA|NA|TRBJ2-7|TRBV5-5
TGTGCCAGCAGCTCTAATAGCCTCAACAACGAGCAGTACTTC
CASSSNSLNNEQYF
>TRBD1|NA|TRBJ2-7|TRBV18
TGTGCCAGCTCACCCAGGACAGGGGGGACCTACGAGCAGTACTTC
CASSPRTGGTYEQYF
>NA|NA|TRBJ1-2|TRBV27
TGTGCCAGCAGTCCCCCGGGACTGCTCTATGGCTACACCTTC
CASSPPGLLYGYTF
>NA|NA|TRBJ1-2|TRBV6-5
TGTGCCAGTATAAGTCCCGCGTCCGGCTACACCTTC
CASISPASGYTF
>TRBD1|NA|TRBJ2-7|TRBV7-8
TGTGCCAGCAGCATGACAGGGCCCTACGAGCAGTACTTC
CASSMTGPYEQYF
>TRBD1|once|TRBJ1-2|TRBV18
TGTGCCAGCTCACCCTCCGAGGGGGCATACGGCTATGGCTACACCTTC
CASSPSEGAYGYGYTF
>NA|NA|TRBJ1-2|TRBV5-4
TGTGCCAGCTATTCAGGGAACGACTATGGCTACACCTTC
CASYSGNDYGYTF
>NA|NA|TRBJ2-5|TRBV27
TGTGCCAGCTCGTCCCCCGAGAAGGACAGCCAAGAGACCCAGTACTTC
CASSSPEKDSQETQYF
>TRBD1|NA|TRBJ2-2|TRBV18
TGTGCCAGCTCTCGGGACAGGGCGAACACCGGGGAGCTGTTTTTT
CASSRDRANTGELFF
>TRBD1|NA|TRBJ2-1|TRBV7-8
TGTGCCAGCAGCTACAGACAGGGGGAGCCCTACAATGAGCAGTTCTTC
CASSYRQGEPYNEQFF
>TRBD2|few|TRBJ2-1|TRBV27
TGTGCCAGCAGTCCAATAACTAGCGGGAAGAAGTTCTTC
CASSPITSGKKFF
>NA|NA|TRBJ2-2|TRBV5-1
TGCGCCAGCAGCTTGCAGGGTATATCCGCGAACACCGGGGAGCTGTTTTTT
CASSLQGISANTGELFF
>NA|NA|TRBJ2-2|TRBV7-8
TGTGCCAGCAGCTTAGCCGGGGATGCCGGGGAGCTGTTTTTT
CASSLAGDAGELFF
>TRBD2|NA|TRBJ2-3|TRBV11-2
TGTGCCAGCAGCTTAGCGCTTCTAGCGGGAATGGCAGATACGCAGTATTTT
CASSLALLAGMADTQYF
>TRBD1|few|TRBJ1-5|TRBV7-2
TGTGCCAGCAGCAACAGGGGAAATCAGCCCCAGCATTTT
CASSNRGNQPQHF
>NA|once|TRBJ1-2|TRBV19
TGTGCCAGTAGTTGGACAGAAATGACTGACTCCACCTTC
CASSWTEMTDSTF